Shown below are 5 T cell receptor beta chains from a single sample sequenced in a study of blood T cell repertoires in COVID-19. The data were produced by immunoSEQ multiplex PCR, yet TCRdb's version contains in-frame clones alone and is incomplete. The sample has some 28,000 clones, roughly 85% seen once. Sequencing was done on a sample of peripheral blood. The receptor set was obtained from a human donor in a cohort sampled during active COVID-19.

The CDR3 loop reads CASSLEAPTTAGELFF. The CDR3 DNA sequence: TGTGCCAGCAGCTTAGAGGCGCCAACGACAGCCGGGGAGCTGTTTTTT. This chain joins TRBV7-2 and TRBJ2-2; TRBD1 is a possible D gene (5 bases). The ends were cut back, 1 base at V and 6 bases at J, with 15 bases in the middle. This CDR3 has 16 amino acids. Looked up from germline, CDR1 is SGHTA and CDR2 is FQGNSA.

The V call is TRBV7-2, the J call TRBJ2-1; the D gene is possibly TRBD1 (6 bases). CDR3 length equals 14 residues. Germline V gene sequence: CDR1 SGHTA, CDR2 FQGNSA. V lost 5 bases and J 10 bases, leaving 18 bases between the germline ends. The CDR3 region has the DNA TGTGCCAGCAGCCAGGGACACCGAGGGATGGAGCAGTTCTTC. Encoded protein: CASSQGHRGMEQFF.

This clone appeared once. This chain uses TRBV24-1 with TRBJ2-3; 8 bases fit TRBD2. With 12 bases clipped from V and 6 bases from J, the junction kept 13 bases outside the gene matches. CDR1 and CDR2 (germline): KGHDR, SFDVKD. CDR3 length: 14 residues. The CDR3: CAVGGGLASDTQYF. Here the CDR3 DNA reads TGTGCCGTTGGGGGAGGACTAGCAAGCGATACGCAGTATTTT.

The chain has TRBV2 and TRBJ1-1; no firm D call. The CDR3 has 13 residues. Trimming removed 6 bases at V and 4 bases at J, with 12 bases between. The germline V gene encodes CDR1 SNHLY and CDR2 FYNNEI. CDR3: CASSPEGGTEAFF. CDR3 in DNA: TGTGCCAGCAGCCCAGAGGGTGGCACTGAAGCTTTCTTT.

The J gene is TRBJ1-4, the V gene TRBV10-3, with TRBD1 matching over 8 bases. From germline, CDR1 is ENHRY and CDR2 SYGVKD. Unmatched junction bases numbered 9, after V lost 7 bases and J lost 8 bases. The CDR3 has 14 amino acids. CDR3 protein: CAIKDDRGGEKLFF. In DNA form, the CDR3 reads TGTGCCATCAAGGACGACAGGGGTGGCGAAAAACTGTTTTTT.